This T cell receptor beta chain was identified in a study of CD8 T cells in Susac syndrome. Study results and caveats: The study's TCR sequencing and HLA analysis drew on a certain number of individuals. That number was acknowledged as relatively small.

Random hexamers were used to reverse transcribe the RNA input (about 0.5 to 1 ug). immunoSEQ multiplex PCR amplified TCR beta CDR3 across 54 Vbeta, 13 Jbeta. Via MiXCR, TCRdb re-called the immunoSEQ multiplex PCR reads, giving one row per CDR3 protein. The sample has 160,000 or so distinct CDR3 sequences, around 95% seen once. Details on this clonotype: Antigen: not known.

CD8+ and CD4+ T cells circulating in blood were sequenced for TCR beta. This CDR3 is 14 amino acids long. Trimming at V came to 4 bases and at J to 7 bases, leaving 4 bases not matched to a gene. Germline-derived CDR1 and CDR2 are KGHDR and SFDVKD. The sequenced material came from CD8+ T cells from PBMCs. The clonotype originates from a human donor with multiple sclerosis. This sequence joins TRBV24-1 and TRBJ2-1; 9 bases align to TRBD1. In nucleotides, the CDR3 is TGTGCCACCAGTGACCTCGGGACAGGGAATGAGCAGTTCTTC. It yields the protein CATSDLGTGNEQFF.